The T cell receptor (beta chain) under discussion was sequenced for a study of T cells in Graves' hyperthyroidism and ophthalmopathy. CDR3 length: 14 amino acids. Germline V CDR1 and CDR2: SQVTM, ANQGSEA. The V gene end was trimmed by 6 bases and the J gene end by 0 bases; junction bases not matched to a gene: 4. Hyperthyroidism, newly diagnosed and lasting under 2 months, affected patients aged 18 to 65. Diagnoses used clinical symptoms, serum thyroxine and TRAb, thyroid ultrasound and orbital computed tomography. RNA transcripts gave rise to amplified TCR beta CDR3 regions. HTBI primers drove first-round RT-PCR of the TCR CDR3. TCRdb redid the calling of the multiplex PCR reads with MiXCR, one entry per CDR3 protein. The data show over 700,000 distinct CDR3 sequences, over 35% seen once.

The sequence derives from a woman aged 40 to 50 with Graves' hyperthyroidism. The rearrangement links TRBV29-1 to TRBJ2-2, with TRBD1 identical over 7 bases. Sequenced: blood. CDR3 DNA: TGCAGCGTCAACGGACAGGCGAACACCGGGGAGCTGTTTTTT. The encoded protein is CSVNGQANTGELFF.